The 26 T cell receptor beta chains listed next were all sequenced from one sample in a study of human T cells and chemical hapten exposure. The time point was: patch test 3, about 24 weeks after DPC sensitization. Indicated treatment: therapeutic diphenylcyclopropenone sensitization with weekly scalp DPC. MiXCR, run by TCRdb on the RACE reads, gives a single entry per CDR3 protein. Seen here are roughly 200,000 distinct CDR3 sequences, around 25% observed once, and the top ten hold roughly 2.5%. The input for sequencing was whole blood, taken in connection with sensitization to the hapten diphenylcyclopropenone (DPC). Receptor source: a woman aged 40 to 49 with alopecia areata. Some clones in this sample may be carry-over from other donors' samples.

The chain employs TRBV20-1 and TRBJ2-3, with D possibly TRBD2 on 5 matching bases. With 4 bases removed from V and 5 bases from J, the gap between germline ends came to 13 bases. The CDR3 totals 13 residues. The germline V gene has CDR1 DFQATT and CDR2 SNEGSKA (reference sequence). DNA for the CDR3: TGCAGTGCTATTATCCAACTAGGAGATACGCAGTATTTT. Protein sequence: CSAIIQLGDTQYF.

The chain has TRBV7-9 and TRBJ2-3; maybe TRBD2 (5 bases). The CDR3 runs 14 residues. Trimming took off 6 bases at V and 2 bases at J, with 12 bases between the two ends. Looked up from germline, CDR1 is SEHNR and CDR2 is FQNEAQ (reference sequence). CDR3: CASRRAPVTDTQYF. In DNA, the CDR3 is TGTGCCAGCAGGCGGGCTCCCGTCACAGATACGCAGTATTTT.

The genes are TRBV6-1 and TRBJ2-7, with a possible D match to TRBD2 (6 bases). The germline V gene has CDR1 MNHNS and CDR2 SASEGT. V shed 6 bases and J shed 7 bases, with 13 bases lying between them. The CDR3 contains 12 residues. The CDR3 region is CASRVGTWEQYF. CDR3 DNA: TGTGCCAGCAGGGTCGGGACTTGGGAGCAGTACTTC.

This clonotype was found many times. The chain combines TRBV7-2 with TRBJ2-7; TRBD1 matches at 8 bases. Per the germline V gene, CDR1 is SGHTA and CDR2 is FQGNSA. This CDR3 is 14 amino acids long. The trim removed 6 bases at V and 3 bases at J, leaving 7 bases unmatched. This CDR3 reads CASRLVQGVYEQYF. CDR3 DNA sequence: TGTGCCAGCAGGTTGGTACAGGGGGTCTACGAGCAGTACTTC.

The rearrangement uses TRBV6-5 and TRBJ2-5; D gene ambiguous. Trimming stripped 0 bases from V and 0 bases from J, with 8 bases between. Germline lookup yields CDR1 MNHEY and CDR2 SVGAGI. The CDR3 consists of 15 residues. CDR3 coding DNA: TGTGCCAGCAGTTACTCCAGCAAGTACCAAGAGACCCAGTACTTC. This translates into CASSYSSKYQETQYF.

V is TRBV10-1 and J is TRBJ2-7; no clear D gene. The CDR3 loop spans 14 amino acids. In germline, CDR1 is WNHNN, CDR2 SYGVQD (reference sequence). V was trimmed by 7 bases and J by 4 bases, leaving 17 bases between them. This CDR3 is CASKGCEMGYEQYF. The CDR3, as DNA: TGCGCCAGCAAGGGCTGCGAGATGGGGTACGAGCAGTACTTC.

This chain uses TRBV7-2 with TRBJ2-1; D ambiguous. The V end was cut by 1 base, the J end by 5 bases, with 18 bases between. The CDR3 sequence is 17 residues long. Per the germline V gene, CDR1 is SGHTA and CDR2 is FQGNSA. CDR3 nucleotides: TGTGCCAGCAGCTTAGTAAGGTGGGCGATGCGGAACAATGAGCAGTTCTTC. This encodes CASSLVRWAMRNNEQFF.

This clonotype was seen just once. The chain joins TRBV10-3 to TRBJ2-2, with D possibly matching TRBD2 (5 bases). Germline V CDR1 and CDR2: ENHRY, SYGVKD. V gave up 3 bases and J gave up 7 bases, with 12 bases separating them. This CDR3 has 14 residues. CDR3 region: CAISEDYRGGELFF. The CDR3 coding sequence is TGTGCCATCAGTGAAGACTACAGAGGCGGGGAGCTGTTTTTT.

This clonotype was seen once. The J gene is TRBJ2-3, the V gene TRBV2; D is possibly TRBD1 (6 bases). Germline CDR1 reads SNHLY; CDR2 reads FYNNEI. Deletions cut 6 bases from V and 1 base from J, with 11 bases between. CDR3 length: 14 amino acids. The CDR3 nucleotides are TGTGCCAGCAGGGGCCGACAGGGCACAGATACGCAGTATTTT. It is translated as CASRGRQGTDTQYF.

The chain is built from TRBV7-9 and TRBJ2-5; no reliable D call. Trimming removed 2 bases from V and 4 bases from J, with 11 bases in between. CDR1 is SEHNR, CDR2 FQNEAQ, per germline (reference sequence). This CDR3 has 14 residues. The CDR3 spells CASSLKRPTETQYF. DNA for the CDR3: TGTGCCAGCAGCTTAAAGAGGCCAACAGAGACCCAGTACTTC.

This chain connects TRBV29-1 to TRBJ2-1; no firm D call. The germline V gene has CDR1 SQVTM and CDR2 ANQGSEA. This CDR3 has 14 amino acids. The ends were cut back, 7 bases at V and 4 bases at J, with 17 bases in the middle. CDR3 in amino acids: CSAEVHSPYNEQFF. The CDR3 DNA sequence: TGCAGCGCCGAGGTCCACTCTCCATACAATGAGCAGTTCTTC.

This chain links TRBV4-2 with TRBJ2-3; no firm D call. CDR3 length equals 18 residues. CDR1 is LGHNA and CDR2 is YNFKEQ in the germline V gene. The germline V and J ends were trimmed by 4 bases and 0 bases, with 20 bases remaining between them. The DNA of the CDR3 is TGTGCCAGCAGCCTTCAACAGTGGACGGATACTAGCACAGATACGCAGTATTTT. Protein sequence: CASSLQQWTDTSTDTQYF.

This clonotype came up a few times. The chain employs TRBV29-1 and TRBJ2-3, with a tentative D call TRBD2 (5 bases). V was pared by 6 bases and J by 4 bases, with 14 bases between. Germline V gene data show CDR1 as SQVTM and CDR2 as ANQGSEA. The CDR3 covers 13 residues. CDR3 DNA: TGCAGCGTATCCGGGATCCTGCCAGATACGCAGTATTTT. Amino acids: CSVSGILPDTQYF.

The chain uses TRBV11-1 and TRBJ2-7; 8 positions match TRBD1. Germline CDR1 SGHAT, CDR2 FQDESV (reference sequence). V trimming: 1 base; J trimming: 7 bases; junction bases outside the gene matches: 3. The CDR3 has 13 amino acids. The CDR3 coding sequence is TGTGCCAGCAGCTTAGTAACAGGGGGTGAGCAGTACTTC. Protein: CASSLVTGGEQYF.

This clonotype was seen more than once but under ten times. The V gene is TRBV7-9, the J gene TRBJ2-1, with D uncertain. The CDR3 consists of 14 residues. V was trimmed by 6 bases and J by 4 bases, leaving 13 bases between them. Germline V gene lookup returns CDR1 SEHNR and CDR2 FQNEAQ (reference sequence). In nucleotides, the CDR3 is TGTGCCAGCAGTCGGTCGGCGGCATACAATGAGCAGTTCTTC. It encodes CASSRSAAYNEQFF.

J is TRBJ1-1 and V is TRBV29-1, with D unclear. The CDR3 spans 10 residues. Trimming stripped 0 bases from V and 11 bases from J, with 7 bases between. Germline CDR1 and CDR2: SQVTM and ANQGSEA. CDR3 coding DNA: TGCAGCGTTGAAGAGCGCCGGGCTTTCTTT. It is translated as CSVEERRAFF.

This sequence joins TRBV29-1 and TRBJ2-3, with D perhaps matching TRBD1 or TRBD2 (5 bases each). This CDR3 has 13 residues. Germline V gene lookup returns CDR1 SQVTM and CDR2 ANQGSEA. V lost 4 bases, J lost 2 bases, and 10 bases lay in between. Here the CDR3 DNA reads TGCAGCGTTGGTAGGGACCCCACAGATACGCAGTATTTT. Translation gives CSVGRDPTDTQYF.

The V gene is TRBV5-5, the J gene TRBJ2-4; either TRBD1 or TRBD2 may supply D (5 bases each). The CDR3 length is 13 residues. Germline V gives CDR1 SGHKS, CDR2 YYEKEE (reference sequence). Trimming removed 4 bases at V and 8 bases at J, with 13 bases between. Here the CDR3 DNA reads TGTGCCAGCAGCAGAGAGGGGACGGACATTCAGTACTTC. This codes for CASSREGTDIQYF. The whole variable domain, filled in from reference TRBV5-5 and TRBJ2-4, reads DAGVTQSPTHLIKTRGQQVTLRCSPISGHKSVSWYQQVLGQGPQFIFQYYEKEERGRGNFPDRFSARQFPNYSSELNVNALLLGDSALYLCASSREGTDIQYFGAGTRLSVL.

The sample holds a few counts of this clonotype. This chain uses TRBV20-1 with TRBJ2-1; D gene uncertain. V lost 4 bases and J lost 5, with 12 bases in between. The germline V gene has CDR1 DFQATT and CDR2 SNEGSKA (reference sequence). This CDR3 spans 13 amino acids. CDR3 DNA sequence: TGCAGTGCTATTCGGAGCCTTAACAATGAGCAGTTCTTC. This gives the protein CSAIRSLNNEQFF.

The J gene is TRBJ1-5, the V gene TRBV29-1, with D maybe TRBD1 (5 bases). Germline V gene lookup returns CDR1 SQVTM and CDR2 ANQGSEA. V was pared by 5 bases and J by 2 bases, with 10 bases between. CDR3 size: 13 residues. The CDR3 DNA is TGCAGCGTTTGGGTAGGGGGCAATCAGCCCCAGCATTTT. Its translation: CSVWVGGNQPQHF.

In its sample, this clonotype was seen a few times. The chain links TRBV7-9 to TRBJ2-5; D unresolved. This CDR3 region has 15 residues. Germline CDR1 and CDR2: SEHNR and FQNEAQ (reference sequence). V lost 2 bases to trimming and J lost 2 bases, with 12 bases between them. The CDR3 DNA reads TGTGCCAGCAGCTTATCCAGACTTATACAAGAGACCCAGTACTTC. This sequence encodes CASSLSRLIQETQYF.

V usage is TRBV6-2 or TRBV6-3 and J usage is TRBJ1-1, with no clear D. The length of the CDR3 is 14 residues. Trimming took off 2 bases at V and 1 base at J, with 8 bases between the two ends. Germline-derived CDR1 and CDR2 are MNHEY and SVGEGT. DNA of the CDR3: TGTGCCAGCAGTTACCCACCAAGGAACACTGAAGCTTTCTTT. It specifies CASSYPPRNTEAFF.

This clonotype turned up a few times. The CDR3 DNA reads as TGTGCCAGCAGTTCGCGAAGCCTACAGTTTCGAGACACTGAAGCTTTCTTT. Translated: CASSSRSLQFRDTEAFF. The chain carries TRBV6-2 or TRBV6-3 and TRBJ1-1, with D unresolved. Germline CDR1 and CDR2: MNHEY and SVGEGT. Trimming took 4 bases from V and 3 from J, leaving 21 bases between them. The length of the CDR3 is 17 residues.

This clonotype was detected ten times or more. The chain couples TRBV5-1 to TRBJ2-3, with D tentatively TRBD2 (5 bases). Trimming took off 1 base at V and 6 bases at J, with 9 bases between the two ends. The CDR3 contains 13 residues. CDR1 is SGHRS and CDR2 is YFSETQ in the germline V gene. CDR3 sequence reads: CASSLSSADTQYF. In DNA, the CDR3 is TGCGCCAGCAGCTTGAGTAGCGCGGATACGCAGTATTTT.

This clonotype was recorded at least ten times. The chain is built from TRBV29-1 and TRBJ2-3; 10 nucleotides match TRBD2. Germline-derived CDR1 and CDR2 are SQVTM and ANQGSEA. This CDR3 is built from 15 residues. V gave up 5 bases and J gave up 5 bases; unmatched junction bases: 10. The CDR3 region is CSVRPAGGLGDTQYF. CDR3 DNA sequence: TGCAGCGTTCGCCCAGCGGGAGGGTTAGGAGATACGCAGTATTTT.

This clonotype was observed a few times. The chain links TRBV5-1 to TRBJ2-1, with 7 bases lining up with TRBD2. CDR3 length equals 16 residues. Per germline, CDR1 SGHRS and CDR2 YFSETQ. The ends lost 1 base at V and 3 bases at J; junction bases unmatched: 7. CDR3 in amino acids: CASSLTAGVNYNEQFF. In DNA form, the CDR3 reads TGCGCCAGCAGCTTGACGGCGGGAGTGAACTACAATGAGCAGTTCTTC.